Each of the 14 T cell receptor beta chains below was sequenced from the same sample in a study of molecular identifiers for immune sequencing clone quantification. TCRdb fed the PCR reads into MiXCR, producing one record per CDR3 protein. This sample has about 35,000 distinct CDR3 sequences, with about 19% found just once. The source material was naive CD8+ T cells from blood, with Jurkat cell RNA spiked in. The subset was: FACS-sorted CD8+CD4-CCR7+CD45RA+ naive T cells. The receptors derive from a human donor in good health. Some libraries in this study had Jurkat cell RNA spiked in.

With regard to this clonotype: A much larger clone lies a single base off, so this may be a read error. The V and J genes are TRBV11-2 and TRBJ2-5; the D call may be TRBD1 or TRBD2 (5 bases each). Trimming shortened V by 3 bases and J by 4 bases, and 9 bases separated the two germline ends. The length of the CDR3 is 13 residues. CDR1 and CDR2 from the germline V gene are SGHAT and FQNNGV. CDR3 sequence: CASSFFGTETQYF. In nucleotides, the CDR3 is TGTGCCAGCAGCTTCTTCGGGACAGAGACCCAGTACTTC.

This clonotype was counted a few times. The chain links TRBV29-1 to TRBJ2-1; D is unclear. The CDR3 loop spans 10 amino acids. V was pared by 4 bases and J by 6 bases, with 4 bases between. The germline gives CDR1 SQVTM, CDR2 ANQGSEA. The CDR3 here is CSVVGNEQFF. The CDR3 region has the DNA TGCAGCGTTGTTGGCAATGAGCAGTTCTTC.

This clonotype has more than one count but fewer than ten. The genes are TRBV29-1 and TRBJ2-1; a weak D match, TRBD1 (6 bases). V shed 3 bases and J shed 0 bases, with 12 bases lying between them. The CDR3 consists of 15 residues. Germline values: CDR1 SQVTM, CDR2 ANQGSEA. Here the CDR3 DNA reads TGCAGCGTTGAGTCCCAGGGGAGCTCCTACAATGAGCAGTTCTTC. Translating gives CSVESQGSSYNEQFF.

To note about this clonotype: A much more abundant neighbour one base away suggests this may be a read error. The V call is TRBV27, the J call TRBJ2-3, with D unclear. The CDR3 length is 13 residues. Germline CDR1 is MNHEY and CDR2 is SMNVEV (reference sequence). In DNA, the CDR3 is TGTGCCAGCGGTTTATGGGCTTCAGATACGCAGTATTTT. Translating it yields CASGLWASDTQYF.

This clonotype was counted many times. The chain uses TRBV6-2 or TRBV6-3 and TRBJ2-5; the match to TRBD1 covers 10 bases. The CDR3 contains 18 residues. Germline CDR1 reads MNHEY; CDR2 reads SVGEGT. The V segment lost 5 bases and the J segment 0 bases; nucleotides outside the gene matches: 12. CDR3 loop: CASSRSSRDRGDQETQYF. Here the CDR3 DNA reads TGTGCCAGCAGTAGATCCTCCCGGGACAGGGGCGACCAAGAGACCCAGTACTTC.

This clonotype was found many times. This rearrangement joins TRBV29-1 to TRBJ2-7, with 8 bases aligning to TRBD2. Trimming removed 2 bases from V and 4 bases from J; junction bases left unmatched: 4. CDR1 is SQVTM and CDR2 is ANQGSEA in the germline V gene. The CDR3 contains 13 residues. In nucleotides, the CDR3 is TGCAGCGTTGAAATAGCGGGAAGTTACGAGCAGTACTTC. Protein: CSVEIAGSYEQYF.

This clonotype was counted only a few times. This rearrangement joins TRBV5-1 to TRBJ2-1; D not resolved. Germline V gives CDR1 SGHRS, CDR2 YFSETQ. This CDR3 spans 15 amino acids. V was shortened by 0 bases and J by 4 bases, with 11 bases between the two germline ends. The DNA for the CDR3 is TGCGCCAGCAGCTTGGCGGAAATCCTTTACAATGAGCAGTTCTTC. The encoded protein is CASSLAEILYNEQFF.

In its sample, this clonotype is medium-sized. The CDR3 nucleotides are TGTGCCAGCAGCTCATCCGCGAAAAACACTGAAGCTTTCTTT. Protein: CASSSSAKNTEAFF. The chain uses TRBV7-2 and TRBJ1-1; D not certain. Germline V lookup: CDR1 SGHTA, CDR2 FQGNSA. The CDR3 has 14 amino acids. The V and J ends lost 4 bases and 2 bases respectively, with 11 bases between them.

A remark on this clonotype: A much larger clonotype is one base distant, so this may be a read error. The CDR3 DNA reads as TGTGCCAGCGGGACCGGGACAGGGGGCACAGGTACGCAGTATTTT. Protein sequence: CASGTGTGGTGTQYF. The J gene is TRBJ2-3, the V gene TRBV27; the match to TRBD1 covers 12 bases. In germline, CDR1 is MNHEY, CDR2 SMNVEV (reference sequence). The CDR3 consists of 15 residues.

This clonotype was detected a few times. This sequence joins TRBV4-3 and TRBJ2-1; D not resolved. The germline gives CDR1 LGHNA, CDR2 YSLEER. V was clipped by 0 bases and J by 8 bases, with 8 bases between them. The CDR3 has 13 residues. This CDR3 is CASSQDSTDEQFF. CDR3 DNA sequence: TGCGCCAGCAGCCAAGATAGTACAGATGAGCAGTTCTTC.

V gene TRBV12-3 or TRBV12-4 combines with J gene TRBJ2-6; 9 positions match TRBD1. V lost 6 bases to trimming and J lost 0 bases; unmatched junction nucleotides: 9. The CDR3 runs to 18 residues. The CDR3 reads CASSYGTGSFSGANVLTF. CDR3 bases: TGTGCCAGCAGCTACGGGACAGGGAGCTTCTCTGGGGCCAACGTCCTGACTTTC.

The sample holds one count of this clonotype. J is TRBJ2-3 and V is TRBV6-6; possible D gene TRBD1, 6 bases. CDR1 MNHNY and CDR2 SVGAGI come from the germline V gene (reference sequence). The V end lost 8 bases, the J end lost 2 bases, and 20 bases lay between the germline ends. This CDR3 is built from 16 residues. The CDR3 spells CASGPGGGLLTDTQYF. CDR3 nucleotides: TGTGCCAGCGGCCCAGGTGGGGGCCTCCTCACAGATACGCAGTATTTT.

This chain joins TRBV20-1 and TRBJ2-1; tentative D call: TRBD1 (5 bases). The germline V gene encodes CDR1 DFQATT and CDR2 SNEGSKA (reference sequence). The CDR3 totals 16 residues. V was pared by 3 bases and J by 7 bases, with 22 bases between. The CDR3 DNA reads as TGCAGTGCTAGGGGGCCGGGCCACCGAGAATGGAATGAGCAGTTCTTC. It yields the protein CSARGPGHREWNEQFF.

Here the CDR3 reads CASSLLAGNEQFF. CDR3 in DNA: TGTGCCAGCAGTTTGTTAGCTGGCAATGAGCAGTTCTTC. The genes are TRBV27 and TRBJ2-1, with unresolved D. Trimming removed 3 bases from V and 6 bases from J, with 9 bases in between. The length of the CDR3 is 13 residues. CDR1 and CDR2 (germline): MNHEY, SMNVEV (reference sequence).